This TCR beta chain appears in the sequencing data of a study of control samples from healthy donors and cancer patients. This clone has more than one count but fewer than ten. The repertoire was sequenced with immunoSEQ multiplex PCR; TCRdb's copy has only in-frame clones and lacks some. The data show 25,000 to 30,000 clones, around nine tenths seen once. Sequenced sample: formalin-fixed, paraffin-embedded tissue. The TCR was taken from a female donor with melanoma.

As DNA, the CDR3 is TGTGCCAGCAGTTTAGGGAGCTCCTACAATGAGCAGTTCTTC. This translates into CASSLGSSYNEQFF. The chain uses TRBV27 and TRBJ2-1; a weak D match, TRBD2 (5 bases). The CDR3 contains 14 residues. CDR1 MNHEY and CDR2 SMNVEV come from the germline V gene (reference sequence). V gave up 2 bases and J gave up 0 bases, with 5 bases separating them.